One sample yielded the 3 T cell receptor beta chains listed below, sequenced in a study of post-analysis software for immune sequencing data. Study-level results: In patients, roughly 5 TRBV segments were more frequent than in controls, with TRBV5-6, TRBV5-1 and TRBV20-1 among them.

No antigens are known for them. Unique molecular identifiers were present in the TCR beta cDNA libraries. TCRdb re-called the PCR reads with MiXCR, one entry per CDR3 protein. Of about 770,000 distinct CDR3 sequences listed, around 42% were seen once; the top ten hold roughly 4.4%. The sample consisted of blood. Receptors originate from a girl aged 10 to 17 with multiple sclerosis.

V and J are TRBV6-5 and TRBJ2-7; D call uncertain. The CDR3 length is 14 residues. Per the germline V gene, CDR1 is MNHEY and CDR2 is SVGAGI. Between the trimmed V and J ends, which lost 2 bases and 0 bases, there was a span of 8 bases. CDR3 nucleotides: TGTGCCAGCAGTTACGCCGATAGCTCCTACGAGCAGTACTTC. This codes for CASSYADSSYEQYF.

This clonotype showed up just a few times. Compared with germline, one end of the junction differs, possibly owing to a read error. The chain is built from TRBV20-1 and TRBJ2-7; 8 positions match TRBD1. The CDR3 covers 14 residues. CDR1 and CDR2 from the germline V gene are DFQATT and SNEGSKA (reference sequence). The CDR3 DNA reads TGCAGTGCCCCGACGGACAGGGTGTTCGACGAGCGGTACTTC. The encoded protein is CSAPTDRVFDERYF.

Of note for this clonotype: At one of its ends the junction is not consistent with the germline gene, which may arise from a read error. The chain recombines TRBV25-1 with TRBJ2-7; D not certain. The J call is in doubt because the DNA end fits TRBJ2-5 better. The CDR3 loop spans 14 amino acids. CDR1 MGHDK and CDR2 SYGVNS come from the germline V gene. For the CDR3, the DNA is TGTGCCGGCAGTGAAGGGTTCGGGCGTGAGACCCAGTACTTC. It encodes CAGSEGFGRETQYF.